This entry lists 18 T cell receptor beta chains sequenced from one sample in a study of patients and donors after allogeneic stem cell transplantation. TCRdb redid the calling of the RT-PCR reads with MiXCR, one entry per CDR3 protein. The table lists 900,000 to 1,000,000 distinct CDR3 sequences, roughly 18% of them singletons. Specimen: blood, either unsorted or a sorted T cell fraction (not recorded which). The receptors were gathered from a human donor who was either an allogeneic HSCT recipient or a stem cell or donor lymphocyte infusion donor (not recorded which). It is not recorded whose cells these are; they may come from a transplant donor.

This clonotype was seen a handful of times. This sequence joins TRBV4-1 and TRBJ2-2; unclear D gene. This CDR3 has 16 residues. Trimming left V 0 bases short and J 0 bases short, with 8 bases between. CDR1 MGHRA and CDR2 YSYEKL come from the germline V gene. The CDR3 region has the DNA TGCGCCAGCAGCCAAGAGAGAACCGCGAACACCGGGGAGCTGTTTTTT. Residues: CASSQERTANTGELFF.

There are a few counts of this clonotype. The rearrangement links TRBV5-1 to TRBJ2-7; D is ambiguous. Germline V gene data show CDR1 as SGHRS and CDR2 as YFSETQ. The CDR3 is made up of 13 amino acids. The germline V and J ends were trimmed by 3 bases and 3 bases, with 10 bases remaining between them. CDR3 DNA sequence: TGCGCCAGCAGCTCGGACCCCAGCTACGAGCAGTACTTC. Its protein is CASSSDPSYEQYF.

The chain combines TRBV4-3 with TRBJ1-2, with a possible D match to TRBD1 (5 bases). V lost 0 bases and J 4 bases, leaving 15 bases between the germline ends. This CDR3 is built from 16 residues. The germline CDR1 and CDR2 sequences are LGHNA and YSLEER. The CDR3 DNA reads TGCGCCAGCAGCCAAGATTGGGCAGGGAGAGGCTATGGCTACACCTTC. This sequence encodes CASSQDWAGRGYGYTF.

A few counts support this clonotype. This chain connects TRBV5-1 to TRBJ1-1, with D perhaps matching TRBD1 (5 bases). Germline assignment: CDR1 SGHRS and CDR2 YFSETQ. The CDR3 is 14 residues long. V shed 3 bases and J shed 3 bases, with 12 bases lying between them. Written as DNA, the CDR3 is TGCGCCAGCAGCTCCTGGCAGGGTCACACTGAAGCTTTCTTT. It encodes CASSSWQGHTEAFF.

This clonotype was seen at least ten times. The chain uses TRBV29-1 and TRBJ2-2; TRBD2 matches 8 bases. The length of the CDR3 is 15 residues. The junction had 10 bases not matched to a gene; V was cut back by 6 bases and J by 4 bases. Per the germline V gene, CDR1 is SQVTM and CDR2 is ANQGSEA. The CDR3 coding sequence is TGCAGCGTATGTAGCGGGATAGGGGGCACCGGGGAGCTGTTTTTT. It translates to CSVCSGIGGTGELFF.

This clonotype was detected a few times. The CDR3 spells CASRMVGGRKMSHTEAFF. CDR3 coding DNA: TGTGCCAGCAGGATGGTGGGAGGAAGGAAAATGAGCCACACTGAAGCTTTCTTT. The chain carries TRBV6-1 and TRBJ1-1; D remains unclear. This CDR3 region has 18 residues. In germline, CDR1 is MNHNS, CDR2 SASEGT. Trimming cost V 6 bases and J 3 bases, with 26 bases left between them.

This clonotype was counted at least ten times. This rearrangement joins TRBV29-1 to TRBJ1-1; D is perhaps TRBD1 (5 bases). Trimming stripped 3 bases from V and 3 bases from J, with 5 bases between. Germline assignment: CDR1 SQVTM and CDR2 ANQGSEA. The CDR3 runs to 11 residues. In nucleotides, the CDR3 is TGCAGCGTTGACAGGGACACTGAAGCTTTCTTT. Amino acids: CSVDRDTEAFF.

J is TRBJ1-5 and V is TRBV20-1; 10 bases match TRBD1. This CDR3 comprises 18 residues. Germline CDR1 reads DFQATT; CDR2 reads SNEGSKA (reference sequence). The V gene end was trimmed by 5 bases and the J gene end by 0 bases; junction bases not matched to a gene: 13. DNA for the CDR3: TGCAGTGCTGGAAGGGGACAGGGGTCAATGAATAGCAATCAGCCCCAGCATTTT. Its translation is CSAGRGQGSMNSNQPQHF.

The V call is TRBV7-9, the J call TRBJ2-3; D might be TRBD2 (6 bases). The CDR3 totals 17 residues. V shed 5 bases and J shed 2 bases, with 20 bases lying between them. Per the germline V gene, CDR1 is SEHNR and CDR2 is FQNEAQ (reference sequence). CDR3 loop: CASSRLTSSRHTDTQYF. The CDR3 DNA reads TGTGCCAGCAGCCGACTCACTAGCAGCCGACACACAGATACGCAGTATTTT.

This clonotype came up a few times. The rearrangement joins TRBV6-2 or TRBV6-3 to TRBJ2-1; 7 bases line up with TRBD1. CDR3 length: 17 residues. Germline-derived CDR1 and CDR2 are MNHEY and SVGEGT. Unmatched junction bases numbered 16, after V lost 7 bases and J lost 4 bases. Here the CDR3 DNA reads TGTGCCAGCACTGACAATGAGCCGGGACAGAGATACAATGAGCAGTTCTTC. Translating it yields CASTDNEPGQRYNEQFF.

A few counts support this clonotype. One junction end does not reproduce the germline sequence, and a read error may be involved. The chain links TRBV6-2 or TRBV6-3 to TRBJ2-1; tentatively, D is TRBD1 (6 bases). The CDR3 has 12 amino acids. Looked up from germline, CDR1 is MNHEY and CDR2 is SVGEGT. Here the CDR3 reads CASSYTGNEQFF. The CDR3 DNA is TGCGCCAGCAGCTATACAGGGAATGAGCAGTTCTTC.

This clonotype was seen only once. The chain combines TRBV20-1 with TRBJ1-1; D remains ambiguous. Deletions cut 3 bases from V and 1 base from J, with 12 bases between. Germline V gene lookup returns CDR1 DFQATT and CDR2 SNEGSKA (reference sequence). The CDR3 contains 14 residues. The CDR3 nucleotides are TGCAGTGCTAGTCCGGACGGAAGGAACACTGAAGCTTTCTTT. Its protein is CSASPDGRNTEAFF.

The chain links TRBV24-1 to TRBJ2-3; TRBD1 agrees at 9 bases. The germline V gene encodes CDR1 KGHDR and CDR2 SFDVKD. The CDR3 extends over 15 amino acids. V was pared by 7 bases and J by 0 bases, with 4 bases of the junction left unmatched. CDR3 loop: CATRTGGLSTDTQYF. Here the CDR3 DNA reads TGTGCCACCAGAACAGGGGGCCTAAGCACAGATACGCAGTATTTT.

This chain connects TRBV5-1 to TRBJ2-7; TRBD2 agrees at 8 bases. Losses at the gene ends were 4 bases for V and 4 bases for J; bases not matched to a gene: 10. The CDR3 loop spans 15 amino acids. Germline loops: CDR1 SGHRS, CDR2 YFSETQ. The CDR3 region is CASSPIGGGLYEQYF. In nucleotides, the CDR3 is TGCGCCAGCAGCCCCATCGGGGGGGGGCTGTACGAGCAGTACTTC.

This clonotype was picked up a small number of times. The rearrangement links TRBV12-3 or TRBV12-4 to TRBJ1-6, with 11 bases fitting TRBD1. Trimming at V came to 5 bases and at J to 7 bases, leaving 7 bases not matched to a gene. The CDR3 runs to 16 residues. The CDR3 is CASSSGQGARNSPLHF. The CDR3 DNA follows: TGTGCCAGCAGTAGCGGACAGGGGGCGCGGAATTCACCCCTCCACTTT.

V usage is TRBV7-7 and J usage is TRBJ2-1; D may be TRBD2 (7 bases). This CDR3 has 13 residues. V lost 6 bases to trimming and J lost 10 bases, with 16 bases between them. Per germline, CDR1 SSHAT and CDR2 FNYEAQ (reference sequence). The CDR3 sequence is CASSSRGGGEQFF. Written as DNA, the CDR3 is TGTGCCAGCAGTTCTCGTGGCGGGGGCGAGCAGTTCTTC. Combining the CDR3 with reference TRBV7-7 and TRBJ2-1 gives the whole variable domain GAGVSQSPRYKVTKRGQDVTLRCDPISSHATLYWYQQALGQGPEFLTYFNYEAQPDKSGLPSDRFSAERPEGSISTLTIQRTEQRDSAMYRCASSSRGGGEQFFGPGTRLTVL.

The chain has TRBV7-2 and TRBJ1-1; no reliable D call. This CDR3 region has 14 residues. CDR1 and CDR2 from the germline V gene are SGHTA and FQGNSA. V lost 1 base and J lost 5, with 11 bases in between. The CDR3 DNA reads TGTGCCAGCAGCTTAGGGAGGTCGAGGACTGAAGCTTTCTTT. Its translation: CASSLGRSRTEAFF.

V and J are TRBV27 and TRBJ2-5, with D maybe TRBD1 (5 bases). Germline CDR1 and CDR2: MNHEY and SMNVEV (reference sequence). The CDR3 totals 15 residues. Between the trimmed V and J ends, which lost 0 bases and 5 bases, there was a span of 13 bases. In DNA, the CDR3 is TGTGCCAGCAGTTTATCTCCGGGCCAGGGCGAGACCCAGTACTTC. As protein: CASSLSPGQGETQYF.